Listed here are 10 T cell receptor beta chains from one sample, sequenced in a study of regulatory T cells in long-lasting Graves disease. Time point defined: persistent/refractory GD, antithyroid drugs over 5 years with positive TRAb. PBMCs provided the RNA from which the TCR library was made. Sequencing libraries for TCR beta were prepared with iRepertoire HTBI primers and Arm-PCR of CDR3 regions. TCRdb reprocessed the multiplex PCR reads via MiXCR and lists one record per CDR3 protein. Of 430,000 or so distinct CDR3 sequences in the sample, roughly 21% were seen once. The sample consisted of peripheral blood mononuclear cells (PBMCs), taken when the disease was refractory, from a patient treated with antithyroid drugs. Source of these receptors: a female donor with Graves disease.

Ten or more counts support this clonotype. V gene TRBV28 combines with J gene TRBJ2-7; 9 nucleotides agree with TRBD2. The V segment lost 1 base and the J segment 2 bases; nucleotides outside the gene matches: 3. The CDR3 has 15 residues. Germline loops: CDR1 MDHEN, CDR2 SYDVKM. The chain's CDR3 is CASSLSASGAYEQYF. The CDR3 DNA reads TGTGCCAGCAGTTTATCGGCTAGCGGGGCCTACGAGCAGTACTTC.

In its sample, this clonotype was seen many times. The CDR3 sequence: CAISETSGRTYEQYF. CDR3 nucleotide sequence: TGTGCCATCAGTGAGACTAGCGGGAGGACCTACGAGCAGTACTTC. This chain links TRBV10-3 with TRBJ2-7, with TRBD2 matching over 12 bases. The CDR3 covers 15 residues. In germline, CDR1 is ENHRY, CDR2 SYGVKD. V was clipped by 2 bases and J by 2 bases; unmatched bases: 1.

The chain couples TRBV5-1 to TRBJ1-4; weak D call: TRBD1 (6 bases). Germline V lookup: CDR1 SGHRS, CDR2 YFSETQ. The CDR3 extends over 15 amino acids. Trimming removed 0 bases at V and 5 bases at J, with 11 bases between. The CDR3 loop reads CASSLVQGGNEKLFF. As DNA, the CDR3 is TGCGCCAGCAGCTTGGTACAGGGAGGAAATGAAAAACTGTTTTTT.

This clonotype was observed a handful of times. This sequence joins TRBV19 and TRBJ1-1; no reliable D call. The germline V and J ends were trimmed by 4 bases and 5 bases, with 8 bases remaining between them. Germline CDR1 LNHDA, CDR2 SQIVND (reference sequence). The CDR3 runs 12 residues. Here the CDR3 reads CASSSFPTEAFF. The CDR3 region has the DNA TGTGCCAGTAGTAGTTTCCCAACTGAAGCTTTCTTT. The full variable domain, in which reference TRBV19 and TRBJ1-1 provide the parts outside the CDR3, is DGGITQSPKYLFRKEGQNVTLSCEQNLNHDAMYWYRQDPGQGLRLIYYSQIVNDFQKGDIAEGYSVSREKKESFPLTVTSAQKNPTAFYLCASSSFPTEAFFGQGTRLTVV.

This clonotype was seen at least ten times. The chain employs TRBV30 and TRBJ2-2; possibly TRBD1 or TRBD2 for D (5 bases each). Germline V gene sequence: CDR1 GTSNPN, CDR2 SVGIG (reference sequence). Trimming cost V 0 bases and J 6 bases, with 8 bases left between them. This CDR3 contains 13 residues. The CDR3 loop is CAWSVGGAGELFF. In nucleotides, the CDR3 is TGTGCCTGGAGTGTTGGGGGAGCCGGGGAGCTGTTTTTT.

The CDR3 region is CASGPTSSGSSYEQYF. In DNA form, the CDR3 reads TGTGCCAGCGGCCCTACCTCGAGCGGGAGTTCCTACGAGCAGTACTTC. The chain has TRBV11-2 and TRBJ2-7; TRBD2 aligns across 8 bases. The CDR3 spans 16 residues. From germline, CDR1 is SGHAT and CDR2 FQNNGV. The V and J ends lost 8 bases and 1 base, in that order; junction bases with no gene match: 13.

This clonotype was seen repeatedly, ten times or more. As DNA, the CDR3 is TGTGCCGGATTCAGGGGAAGTTTGGAGACCCAGTACTTC. Translation gives CAGFRGSLETQYF. The chain has TRBV30 and TRBJ2-5; a weak D match, TRBD1 (6 bases). This CDR3 is 13 amino acids long. Trimming shortened V by 8 bases and J by 5 bases, and 18 bases separated the two germline ends. Germline V gene lookup returns CDR1 GTSNPN and CDR2 SVGIG (reference sequence).

Regarding this clonotype: Without the conserved terminal phenylalanine or tryptophan, this CDR3 likely stems from a read error. This chain connects TRBV11-2 to TRBJ2-7; perhaps D is TRBD1 or TRBD2 (6 bases each). Trimming took 5 bases from V and 3 from J, leaving 20 bases between them. This CDR3 comprises 16 residues. CDR1 and CDR2 from the germline V gene are SGHAT and FQNNGV. CDR3 residues: CASSALRGPQSYEQYL. The CDR3 region has the DNA TGTGCCAGCAGCGCACTCCGGGGGCCCCAAAGCTACGAGCAGTACCTC.

Note on this clonotype: This likely came from a read error, as a far larger clone is one base away. J is TRBJ2-4 and V is TRBV16; 7 bases agree with TRBD1. The J call may be mistaken, given a closer DNA end match to TRBJ1-2. Germline values: CDR1 KGHSY, CDR2 FQNENV. CDR3 length equals 14 residues. This CDR3 is CANSQSVTGNGYTF. As DNA, the CDR3 is TGTGCCAACAGCCAATCGGTGACAGGGAATGGCTACACCTTC.

This clonotype has a count of ten or more. The V call is TRBV20-1, the J call TRBJ2-7; 11 nucleotides match TRBD2. Germline V lookup: CDR1 DFQATT, CDR2 SNEGSKA (reference sequence). The CDR3 extends over 14 amino acids. V shed 4 bases and J 7 bases; nucleotides not matched to a gene: 9. CDR3 DNA sequence: TGCAGTGCTATCGGGCTAGCGGGAGGAGATGAGCAGTACTTC. It yields the protein CSAIGLAGGDEQYF.